Reported below is one T cell receptor (beta chain). The germline CDR1 and CDR2 sequences are LNHDA and SQIVND (reference sequence). V lost 0 bases to trimming and J lost 5 bases, with 10 bases between them. The CDR3 totals 14 residues. Clones were read by immunoSEQ multiplex PCR, and TCRdb kept only the in-frame ones, dropping some. This table has tens of thousands of clones, more than 80% appearing once. This sample is drawn from a study of T cell changes during pregnancy in multiple sclerosis. The sequence was collected from a female donor with multiple sclerosis, enrolled in a pregnancy study. This chain uses TRBV19 with TRBJ1-1; D gene uncertain. Source: CD8+ T cells from peripheral blood mononuclear cells, taken in the second trimester of pregnancy. The CDR3 spells CASSIDLEDTEAFF. CDR3 DNA: TGTGCCAGTAGTATAGATCTCGAGGATACTGAAGCTTTCTTT.